This entry concerns a single T cell receptor beta chain. Authors' methods: Estimated nucleated cell counts came from reference gene primer amplification. Here immunoSEQ multiplex PCR was the method, and the copy in TCRdb shows in-frame clones only, minus some. V and J calls and clone size follow that table, whereas D and trimming were derived from the DNA. This sample has some 290,000 clones, with 90% found just once. The data were taken from a study of blood T cell repertoires in COVID-19. Across the whole study: Both acute and convalescent COVID-19 samples were obtained from the United States, Italy and Spain. From T cells, B-cell-depleted T cells, or PBMCs came the material, which was cDNA or gDNA.

There are 16 residues in the CDR3. V was trimmed by 1 base and J by 0 bases, leaving 10 bases between them. The germline gives CDR1 LGHDT, CDR2 YNNKEL (reference sequence). The sequence was collected from a woman aged 40-49 years with COVID-19, enrolled during active disease. The chain is built from TRBV3-1 (or the pseudogene TRBV3-2) and TRBJ1-3; D gene uncertain. The sequencing input was peripheral blood. The CDR3 sequence is CASSQVTGYSGNTIYF. The CDR3 nucleotides read TGTGCCAGCAGCCAAGTGACGGGTTACTCTGGAAACACCATATATTTT.